This T cell receptor (beta chain) derives from a study of response to subunit inactivated influenza vaccine. Between the trimmed V and J ends, which lost 8 bases and 1 base, there was a span of 11 bases. The length of the CDR3 is 13 residues. The germline gives CDR1 MNHNY, CDR2 SVGAGI (reference sequence). This clonotype was picked up many times. Its antigen is undetermined. General study findings and limits: Authors proposed each seasonal influenza vaccination draws in few new T cells.

Each CDR3 protein is one row after TCRdb ran MiXCR on the RT-PCR reads. The sample has a few hundred thousand distinct CDR3 sequences, around 7.7% seen once. Source: PBMCs from blood, taken less than 30 months after vaccination. This sequence originates from a man aged 45-69 years who received an inactivated influenza vaccine. This rearrangement joins TRBV6-6 to TRBJ1-1; perhaps TRBD1 as D (5 bases). Here the CDR3 reads CASLAQGNTEAFF. In nucleotides, the CDR3 is TGTGCCAGCCTCGCGCAGGGGAACACTGAAGCTTTCTTT.